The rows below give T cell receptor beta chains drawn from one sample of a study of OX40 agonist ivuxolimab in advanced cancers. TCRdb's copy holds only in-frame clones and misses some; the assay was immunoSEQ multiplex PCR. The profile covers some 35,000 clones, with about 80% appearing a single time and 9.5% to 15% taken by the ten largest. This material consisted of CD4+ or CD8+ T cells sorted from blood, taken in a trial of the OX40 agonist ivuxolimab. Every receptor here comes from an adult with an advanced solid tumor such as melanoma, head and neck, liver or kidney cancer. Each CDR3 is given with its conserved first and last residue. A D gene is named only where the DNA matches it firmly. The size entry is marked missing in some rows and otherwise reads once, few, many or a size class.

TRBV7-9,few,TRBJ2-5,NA,TGTGCCAGCAGCGACGCGGGGGAGACCCAGTACTTC,CASSDAGETQYF
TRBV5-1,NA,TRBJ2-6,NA,TGCGCCAGCAGCGCGAGGCTTACAGGTTCTGGGGCCAACGTCCTGACTTTC,CASSARLTGSGANVLTF
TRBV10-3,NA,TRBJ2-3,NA,TGTGCCAGTGGACCTCCTCCTGGAGATACGCAGTATTTT,CASGPPPGDTQYF
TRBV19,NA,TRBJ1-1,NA,TGTGCCAGTAGCTCACAGGGTTTGAACACTGAAGCTTTCTTT,CASSSQGLNTEAFF
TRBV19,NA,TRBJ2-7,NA,TGTGCCAGTAGTACGAACTACGAGCAGTACTTC,CASSTNYEQYF
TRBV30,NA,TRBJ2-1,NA,TGTGCCTGGAAGGAAAATGAGCAGTTCTTC,CAWKENEQFF
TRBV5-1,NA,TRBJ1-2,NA,TGCGCCAGCAGCAGGGACGGTGCTAACTATGGCTACACCTTC,CASSRDGANYGYTF
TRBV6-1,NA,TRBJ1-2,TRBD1,TGTGCCATGCGGGATCAGGGGGCCACTAACTATGGCTACACCTTC,CAMRDQGATNYGYTF
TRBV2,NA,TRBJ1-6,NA,TGTGCCAGCACCCCCCGGGACCCTATGTTTGATTCACCCCTCCACTTT,CASTPRDPMFDSPLHF
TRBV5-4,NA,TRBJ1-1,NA,TGTGCCAGCAGCTTGAGGGACACAGAAGCTTTCTTT,CASSLRDTEAFF
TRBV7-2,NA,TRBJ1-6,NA,TGTGCCAGCAGCTTAAGCAGGGGTAATTCACCCCTCCACTTT,CASSLSRGNSPLHF
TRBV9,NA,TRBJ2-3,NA,TGTGCCAGCAGCGTAAGAAGGAATTCTAGCACAGATACGCAGTATTTT,CASSVRRNSSTDTQYF
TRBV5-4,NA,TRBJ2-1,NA,TGTGCCAGCAGCTGGGACGCTCCCAATGAGCAGTTCTTC,CASSWDAPNEQFF
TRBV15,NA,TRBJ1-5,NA,TGTGCCACCAGCAGAGATGCGGGGGATCAGCCCCAGCATTTT,CATSRDAGDQPQHF
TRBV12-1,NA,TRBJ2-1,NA,TGTGCCAGCAGCTCAGGGACAGCGAGCTCCTACAATGAGCAGTTCTTC,CASSSGTASSYNEQFF
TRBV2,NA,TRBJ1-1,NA,TGTGCCAGCAGTGTTGAGATTAACACTGAAGCTTTCTTT,CASSVEINTEAFF
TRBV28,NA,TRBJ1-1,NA,TGTGCCAGCGGCAAAATAGGGGTGAACACTGAAGCTTTCTTT,CASGKIGVNTEAFF
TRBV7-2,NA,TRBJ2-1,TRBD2,TGTGCCAGCAGCAAGACTAGCGGGGCCTCGGGTGAGCAGTTCTTC,CASSKTSGASGEQFF
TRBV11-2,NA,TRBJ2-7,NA,TGTGCCAAGGGTGGTAGCGCCCCTAAGGGGAGCTCCTACGAGCAGTACTTC,CAKGGSAPKGSSYEQYF
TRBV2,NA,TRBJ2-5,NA,TGTGCCAGCAGTGAGCAGGGAGGTGAGACCCAGTACTTC,CASSEQGGETQYF
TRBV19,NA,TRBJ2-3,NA,TGTGCCCCACCCGACGGGAAGAAGGATACGCAGTATTTT,CAPPDGKKDTQYF
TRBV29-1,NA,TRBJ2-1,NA,TGCAGCGTTCAGGACTTGGGGGCCGTGGACAATGAGCAGTTCTTC,CSVQDLGAVDNEQFF
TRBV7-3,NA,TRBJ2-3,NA,TGTGCCAGCAGCTTAAATTTAGGTGGGAGGACAGATACGCAGTATTTT,CASSLNLGGRTDTQYF
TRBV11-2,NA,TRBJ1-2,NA,TGTGCCAGCAGCTTAGGGACAGCCAATGGCTACACCTTC,CASSLGTANGYTF
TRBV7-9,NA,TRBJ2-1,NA,TGTGCCAGCAGCTTAACACAGGGAGGTGAGCAGTTCTTC,CASSLTQGGEQFF
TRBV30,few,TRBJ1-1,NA,TGTGCCTGGGTCGTAACGAACACTGAAGCTTTCTTT,CAWVVTNTEAFF
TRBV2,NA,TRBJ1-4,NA,TGTGCCAGCAGTGAAACCCCACAGGGTGGTGAAAAACTGTTTTTT,CASSETPQGGEKLFF
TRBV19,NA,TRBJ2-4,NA,TGTGCCAGTAGTATCGTGGGGGGGCTAACCAAAAACATTCAGTACTTC,CASSIVGGLTKNIQYF
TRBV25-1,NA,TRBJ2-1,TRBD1,TGTGCCAGCGGATGGGGACAGGGGATCTATGAGCAGTTCTTC,CASGWGQGIYEQFF
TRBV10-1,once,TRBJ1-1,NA,TGCGCCAGCAGTGAGTTTCTGGGAGAAGCTTTCTTT,CASSEFLGEAFF
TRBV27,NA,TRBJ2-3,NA,TGTGCCAGCAGCCAACGGCTGGCTATCACAGATACGCAGTATTTT,CASSQRLAITDTQYF
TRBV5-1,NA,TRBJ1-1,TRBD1,TGCGCCAGCAGCTTGAGTGGGGGACAGACTGAAGCTTTCTTT,CASSLSGGQTEAFF
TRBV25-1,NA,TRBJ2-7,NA,TGTGCCAGCAGTGAGAGGGGGGCTGGCGAGCAGTACTTC,CASSERGAGEQYF
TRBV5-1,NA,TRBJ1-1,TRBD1,TGCGCCAGCAGCAGAAGGGACAGGCCCACTGAAGCTTTCTTT,CASSRRDRPTEAFF
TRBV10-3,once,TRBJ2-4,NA,TGTGCCATCAGTGAGCGGCAGGGGTTAGCCAAAAACATTCAGTACTTC,CAISERQGLAKNIQYF
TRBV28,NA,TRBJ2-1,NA,TGTGCCAGCAGCTCTCCGGCGGGGTGGGCGGGAAGGGGCTACAATGAGCAGTTCTTC,CASSSPAGWAGRGYNEQFF